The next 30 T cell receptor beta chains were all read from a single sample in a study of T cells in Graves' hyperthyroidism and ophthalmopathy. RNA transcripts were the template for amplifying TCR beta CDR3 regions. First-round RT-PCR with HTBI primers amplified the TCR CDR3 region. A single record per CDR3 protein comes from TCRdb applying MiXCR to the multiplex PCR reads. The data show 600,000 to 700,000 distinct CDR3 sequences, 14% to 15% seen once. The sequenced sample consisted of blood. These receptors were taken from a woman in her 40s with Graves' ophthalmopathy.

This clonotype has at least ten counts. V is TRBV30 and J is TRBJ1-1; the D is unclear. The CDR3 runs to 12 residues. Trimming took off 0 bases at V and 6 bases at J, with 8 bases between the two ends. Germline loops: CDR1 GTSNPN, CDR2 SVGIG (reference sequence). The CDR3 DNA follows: TGTGCCTGGAGTGTAGGTGAGGCTGAAGCTTTCTTT. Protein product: CAWSVGEAEAFF.

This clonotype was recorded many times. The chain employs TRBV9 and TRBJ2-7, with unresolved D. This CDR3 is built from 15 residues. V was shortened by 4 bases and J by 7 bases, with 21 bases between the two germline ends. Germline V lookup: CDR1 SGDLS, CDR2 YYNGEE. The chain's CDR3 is CASSPPFNRVQEQYF. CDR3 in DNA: TGTGCCAGCAGCCCCCCCTTTAACCGGGTGCAGGAGCAGTACTTC.

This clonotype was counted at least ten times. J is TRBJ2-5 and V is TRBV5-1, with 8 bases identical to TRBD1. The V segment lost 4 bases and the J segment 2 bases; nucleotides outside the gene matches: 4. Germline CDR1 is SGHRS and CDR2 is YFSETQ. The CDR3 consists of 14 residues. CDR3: CASSVGQEQETQYF. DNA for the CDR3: TGCGCCAGCAGCGTGGGACAGGAACAAGAGACCCAGTACTTC.

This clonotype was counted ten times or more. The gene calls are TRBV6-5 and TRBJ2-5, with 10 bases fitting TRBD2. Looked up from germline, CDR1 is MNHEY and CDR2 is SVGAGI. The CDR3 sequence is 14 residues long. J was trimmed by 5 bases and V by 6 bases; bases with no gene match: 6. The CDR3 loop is CASRSGTSVETQYF. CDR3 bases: TGTGCCAGCAGATCCGGGACTAGCGTTGAGACCCAGTACTTC.

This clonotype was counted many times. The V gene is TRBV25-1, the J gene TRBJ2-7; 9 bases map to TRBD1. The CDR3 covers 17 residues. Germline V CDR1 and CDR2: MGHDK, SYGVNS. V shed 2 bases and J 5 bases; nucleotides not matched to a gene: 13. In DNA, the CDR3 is TGTGCCAGCAGTGAAGTATTGGGGGGACAGGGTGTCCACGAGCAGTACTTC. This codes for CASSEVLGGQGVHEQYF.

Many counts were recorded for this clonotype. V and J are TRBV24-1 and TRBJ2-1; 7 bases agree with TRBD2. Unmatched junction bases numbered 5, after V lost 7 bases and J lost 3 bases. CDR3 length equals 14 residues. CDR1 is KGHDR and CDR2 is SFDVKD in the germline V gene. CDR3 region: CATRTPSGYNEQFF. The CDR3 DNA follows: TGTGCCACCAGGACCCCTAGCGGCTACAATGAGCAGTTCTTC.

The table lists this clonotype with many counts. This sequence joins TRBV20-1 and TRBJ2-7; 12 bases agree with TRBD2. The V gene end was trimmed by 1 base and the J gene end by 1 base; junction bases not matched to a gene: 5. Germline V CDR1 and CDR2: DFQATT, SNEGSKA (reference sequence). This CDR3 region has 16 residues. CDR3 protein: CSARGLAGELSYEQYF. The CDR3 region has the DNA TGCAGTGCTAGAGGACTAGCGGGAGAATTGTCCTACGAGCAGTACTTC.

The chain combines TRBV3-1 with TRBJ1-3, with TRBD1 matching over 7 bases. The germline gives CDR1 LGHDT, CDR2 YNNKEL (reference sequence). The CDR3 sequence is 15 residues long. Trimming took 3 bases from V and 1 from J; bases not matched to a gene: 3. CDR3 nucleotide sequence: TGTGCCAGCAGCCAGGTGACAGGGTCTGGAAACACCATATATTTT. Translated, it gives CASSQVTGSGNTIYF.

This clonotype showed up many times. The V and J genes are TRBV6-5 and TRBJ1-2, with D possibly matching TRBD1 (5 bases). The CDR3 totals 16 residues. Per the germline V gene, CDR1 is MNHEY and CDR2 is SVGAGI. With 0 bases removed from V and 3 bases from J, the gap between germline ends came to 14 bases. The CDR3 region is CASSYSAGTVDYGYTF. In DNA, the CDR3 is TGTGCCAGCAGTTACTCGGCAGGGACGGTTGACTATGGCTACACCTTC.

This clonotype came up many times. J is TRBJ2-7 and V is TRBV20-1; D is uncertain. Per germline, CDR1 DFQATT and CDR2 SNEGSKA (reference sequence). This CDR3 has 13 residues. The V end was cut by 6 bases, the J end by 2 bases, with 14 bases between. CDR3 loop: CSARTEPAYEQYF. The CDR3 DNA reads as TGCAGTGCCCGTACAGAGCCCGCCTACGAGCAGTACTTC.

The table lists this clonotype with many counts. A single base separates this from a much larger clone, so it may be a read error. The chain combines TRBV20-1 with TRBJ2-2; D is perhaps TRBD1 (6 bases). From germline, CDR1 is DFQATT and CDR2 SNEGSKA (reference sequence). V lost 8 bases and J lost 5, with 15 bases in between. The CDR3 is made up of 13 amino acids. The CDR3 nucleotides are TGCAGTACCGAGGGACACGTAACCGGGGAGCTGTTTTTT. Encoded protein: CSTEGHVTGELFF.

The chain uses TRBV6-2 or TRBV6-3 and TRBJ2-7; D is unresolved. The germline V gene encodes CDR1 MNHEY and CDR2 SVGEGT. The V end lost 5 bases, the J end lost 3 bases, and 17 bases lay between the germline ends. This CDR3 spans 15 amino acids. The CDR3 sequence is CASSPRLLTFYEQYF. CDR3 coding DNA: TGTGCCAGCAGTCCTCGACTCCTTACTTTCTACGAGCAGTACTTC.

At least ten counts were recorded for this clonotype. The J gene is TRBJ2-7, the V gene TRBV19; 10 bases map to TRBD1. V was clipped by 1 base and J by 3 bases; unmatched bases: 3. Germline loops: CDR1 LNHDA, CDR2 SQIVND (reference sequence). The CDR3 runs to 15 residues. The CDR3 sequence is CASSIGQGAFYEQYF. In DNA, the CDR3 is TGTGCCAGTAGTATAGGACAGGGGGCCTTCTACGAGCAGTACTTC.

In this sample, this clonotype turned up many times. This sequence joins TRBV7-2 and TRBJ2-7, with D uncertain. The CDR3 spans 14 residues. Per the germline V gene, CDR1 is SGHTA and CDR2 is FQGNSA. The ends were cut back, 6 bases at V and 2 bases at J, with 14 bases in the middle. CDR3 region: CASSRFTNTYEQYF. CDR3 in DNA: TGTGCCAGCAGTCGATTTACGAACACCTACGAGCAGTACTTC.

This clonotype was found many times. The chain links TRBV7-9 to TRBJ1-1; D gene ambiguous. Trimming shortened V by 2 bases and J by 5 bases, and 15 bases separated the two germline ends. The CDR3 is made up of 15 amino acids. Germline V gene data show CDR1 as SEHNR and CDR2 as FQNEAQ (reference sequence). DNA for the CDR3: TGTGCCAGCAGCTTAATCCCCCTGAGGAATACTGAAGCTTTCTTT. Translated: CASSLIPLRNTEAFF.

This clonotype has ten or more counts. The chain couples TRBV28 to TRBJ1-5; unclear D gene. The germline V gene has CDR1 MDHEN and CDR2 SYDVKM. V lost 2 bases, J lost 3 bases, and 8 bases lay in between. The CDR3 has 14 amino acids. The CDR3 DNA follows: TGTGCCAGCAGTTTACCAGGTTTCAATCAGCCCCAGCATTTT. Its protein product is CASSLPGFNQPQHF.

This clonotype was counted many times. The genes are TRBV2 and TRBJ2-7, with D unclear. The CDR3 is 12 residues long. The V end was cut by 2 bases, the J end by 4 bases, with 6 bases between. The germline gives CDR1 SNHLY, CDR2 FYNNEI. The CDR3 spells CASSEQAYEQYF. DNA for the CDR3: TGTGCCAGCAGTGAACAGGCTTACGAGCAGTACTTC. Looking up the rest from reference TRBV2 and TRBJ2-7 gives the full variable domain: EPEVTQTPSHQVTQMGQEVILRCVPISNHLYFYWYRQILGQKVEFLVSFYNNEISEKSEIFDDQFSVERPDGSNFTLKIRSTKLEDSAMYFCASSEQAYEQYFGPGTRLTVT.

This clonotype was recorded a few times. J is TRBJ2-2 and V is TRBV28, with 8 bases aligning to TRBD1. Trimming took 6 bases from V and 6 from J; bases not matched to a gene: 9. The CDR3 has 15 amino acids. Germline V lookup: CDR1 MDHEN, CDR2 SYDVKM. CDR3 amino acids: CASRSGTGSSGELFF. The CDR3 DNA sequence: TGTGCCAGCAGGTCCGGGACAGGTTCTTCCGGGGAGCTGTTTTTT. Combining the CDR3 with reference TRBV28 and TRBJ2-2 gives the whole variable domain DVKVTQSSRYLVKRTGEKVFLECVQDMDHENMFWYRQDPGLGLRLIYFSYDVKMKEKGDIPEGYSVSREKKERFSLILESASTNQTSMYLCASRSGTGSSGELFFGEGSRLTVL.

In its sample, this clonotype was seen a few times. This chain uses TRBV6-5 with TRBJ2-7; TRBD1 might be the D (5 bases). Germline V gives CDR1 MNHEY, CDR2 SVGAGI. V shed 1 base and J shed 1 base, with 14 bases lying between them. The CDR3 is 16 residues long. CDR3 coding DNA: TGTGCCAGCAGTTACTTCCGTCAGGACAAATCCTACGAGCAGTACTTC. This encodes CASSYFRQDKSYEQYF.

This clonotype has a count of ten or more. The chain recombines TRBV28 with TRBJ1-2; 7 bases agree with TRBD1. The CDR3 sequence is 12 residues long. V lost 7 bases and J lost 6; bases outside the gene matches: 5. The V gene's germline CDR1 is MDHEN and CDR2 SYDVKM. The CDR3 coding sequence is TGTGCCAGCACCGCAGGGGGTCATGGCTACACCTTC. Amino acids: CASTAGGHGYTF.

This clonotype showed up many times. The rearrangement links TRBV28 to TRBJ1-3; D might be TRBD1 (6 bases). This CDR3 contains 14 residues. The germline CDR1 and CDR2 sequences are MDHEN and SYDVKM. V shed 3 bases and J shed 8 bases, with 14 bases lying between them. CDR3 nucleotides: TGTGCCAGCAGTTTTTCAGGGGACCGGCACACCATATATTTT. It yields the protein CASSFSGDRHTIYF.

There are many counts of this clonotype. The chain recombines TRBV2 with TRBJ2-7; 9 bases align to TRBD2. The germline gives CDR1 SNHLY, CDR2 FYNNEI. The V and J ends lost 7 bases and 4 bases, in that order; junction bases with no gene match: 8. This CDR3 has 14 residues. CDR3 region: CASTFSGSLYEQYF. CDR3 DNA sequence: TGTGCCAGCACCTTTAGCGGGAGTTTGTACGAGCAGTACTTC.

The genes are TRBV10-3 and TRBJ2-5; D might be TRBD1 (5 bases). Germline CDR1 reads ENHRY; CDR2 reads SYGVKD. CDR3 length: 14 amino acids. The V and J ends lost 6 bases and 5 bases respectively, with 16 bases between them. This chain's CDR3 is CAISTGRVGETQYF. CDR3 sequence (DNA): TGTGCCATCAGCACTGGCAGGGTCGGGGAGACCCAGTACTTC.

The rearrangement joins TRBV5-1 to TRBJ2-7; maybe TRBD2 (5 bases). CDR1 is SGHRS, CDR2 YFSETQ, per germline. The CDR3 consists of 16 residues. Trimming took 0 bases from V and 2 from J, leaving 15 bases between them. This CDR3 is CASSLVGEMRAYEQYF. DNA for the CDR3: TGCGCCAGCAGCTTGGTTGGGGAGATGAGGGCCTACGAGCAGTACTTC.

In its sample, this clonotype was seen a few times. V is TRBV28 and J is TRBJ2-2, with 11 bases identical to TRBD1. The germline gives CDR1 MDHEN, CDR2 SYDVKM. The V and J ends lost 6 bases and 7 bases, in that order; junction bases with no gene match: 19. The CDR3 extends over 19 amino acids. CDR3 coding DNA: TGTGCCAGCAGCCCGACCACTTGGGGACAGGGGGGCTTAGACGGGGAGCTGTTTTTT. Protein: CASSPTTWGQGGLDGELFF.

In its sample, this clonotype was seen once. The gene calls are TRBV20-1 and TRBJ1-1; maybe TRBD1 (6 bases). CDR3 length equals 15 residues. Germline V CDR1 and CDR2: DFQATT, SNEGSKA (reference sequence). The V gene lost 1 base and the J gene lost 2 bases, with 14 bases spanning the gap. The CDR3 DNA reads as TGCAGTGCTAGAGCCCGACAGGCGCTAAACACTGAAGCTTTCTTT. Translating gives CSARARQALNTEAFF.

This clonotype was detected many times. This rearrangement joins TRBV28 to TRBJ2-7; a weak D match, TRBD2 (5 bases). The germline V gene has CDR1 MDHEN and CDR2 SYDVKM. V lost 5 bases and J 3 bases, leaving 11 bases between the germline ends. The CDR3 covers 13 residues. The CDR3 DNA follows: TGTGCCAGCAGTACCCTACTAGGCTACGAGCAGTACTTC. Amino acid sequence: CASSTLLGYEQYF.

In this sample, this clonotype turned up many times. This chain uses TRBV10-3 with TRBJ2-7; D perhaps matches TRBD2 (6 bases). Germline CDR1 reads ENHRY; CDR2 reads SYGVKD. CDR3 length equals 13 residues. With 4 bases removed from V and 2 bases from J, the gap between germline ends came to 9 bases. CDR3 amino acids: CAISVGLPYEQYF. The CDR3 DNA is TGTGCCATCAGTGTGGGACTCCCCTACGAGCAGTACTTC.

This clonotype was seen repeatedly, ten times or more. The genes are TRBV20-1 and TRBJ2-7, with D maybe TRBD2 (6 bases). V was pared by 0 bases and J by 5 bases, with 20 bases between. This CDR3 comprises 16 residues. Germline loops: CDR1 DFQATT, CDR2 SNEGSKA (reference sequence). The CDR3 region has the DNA TGCAGTGCTAGAGATCGGGGCGGGATCTCCCCGGACGAGCAGTACTTC. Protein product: CSARDRGGISPDEQYF.

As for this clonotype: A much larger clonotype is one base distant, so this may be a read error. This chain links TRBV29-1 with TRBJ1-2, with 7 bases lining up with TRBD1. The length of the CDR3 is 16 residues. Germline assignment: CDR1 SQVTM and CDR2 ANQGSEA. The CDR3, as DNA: TGCAGCGTTGGTCAGGGGGTGGGAAGCAGTGTGTATGGCTACGCCTTC. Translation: CSVGQGVGSSVYGYAF. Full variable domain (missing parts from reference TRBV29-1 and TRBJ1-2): SAVISQKPSRDICQRGTSLTIQCQVDSQVTMMFWYRQQPGQSLTLIATANQGSEATYESGFVIDKFPISRPNLTFSTLTVSNMSPEDSSIYLCSVGQGVGSSVYGYAFGSGTRLTVV.